The T cell receptor beta chain described here comes from a study of cytomegalovirus exposure and HLA in healthy donors. Study-level results: The study recorded over 150 TCR beta chains that were cytomegalovirus-associated. Near-uniform donor sequencing depth was presumed by presence/absence analyses. Later analysis showed most CMV-associated TCR beta chains appearing HLA-restricted.

On this clone: Its antigen is unknown.

The CDR3 has 16 amino acids. Trimming took 0 bases from V and 1 from J, leaving 11 bases between them. Looked up from germline, CDR1 is LGHNA and CDR2 is YSLEER. The PCR made use of 60 Vbeta and 13 Jbeta primers. Assay: immunoSEQ multiplex PCR; the TCRdb copy retains only in-frame clones and omits some. The sample shows about 160,000 clones, 85% of them seen only once. The clonotype was recovered from a man aged 18 to 30 in good health and CMV-seropositive. The specimen sequenced was PBMCs. V is TRBV4-3 and J is TRBJ2-3; D is possibly TRBD2 (6 bases). CDR3 protein: CASSQDWASGTDTQYF. In DNA form, the CDR3 reads TGCGCCAGCAGCCAAGACTGGGCTAGCGGCACAGATACGCAGTATTTT.